A selection of T cell receptor beta chains follows, all from one sample in a study of T cells in localized non-small cell lung cancer. Clones were read by immunoSEQ multiplex PCR, and TCRdb kept only the in-frame ones, dropping some. Here the sample spans under 1,500 clones, roughly a quarter being singletons. Here the sequenced sample was normal lung tissue next to the tumor, taken before any cancer treatment. The source of these receptors is a woman aged 18-49 years with stage III lung adenocarcinoma. Both conserved end residues are trimmed from each CDR3.

V gene,J gene,CDR3 protein
TRBV25-1,TRBJ2-1,ASSELWGTEQF
TRBV6-8,TRBJ2-2,ASSYSQGAGELF
TRBV9,TRBJ1-2,ASSVEGLPNYGYT
TRBV19,TRBJ2-5,ASSSLRRGGRETQY
TRBV9,TRBJ2-1,ASSVSSGSYNEQF
TRBV9,TRBJ2-1,ASSVDRGSGGYNEQF
TRBV30,TRBJ2-7,AWSSGTDSSYEQY
TRBV11-3,TRBJ1-3,ASSPWTGEDTSSGNTIY
TRBV18,TRBJ2-1,ASSPQGAGDEQF
TRBV19,TRBJ2-1,ASSHGYYNEQF
TRBV19,TRBJ2-1,ASSGGAAGSYNEQF
TRBV9,TRBJ1-2,ASSQNPGGYGYT
TRBV19,TRBJ2-1,ASLERRGLLNNEQF
TRBV19,TRBJ1-1,ASLGTATGGTEAF
TRBV19,TRBJ2-7,ASSRTSGFYEQY
TRBV30,TRBJ1-3,AWGFGNTIY
TRBV29-1,TRBJ2-5,SAGVGGQETQY
TRBV10-1,TRBJ2-2,ASSESGETGELF
TRBV28,TRBJ1-3,ASTGSGTGSNTIY
TRBV9,TRBJ2-1,ASSARTSDGNEQF
TRBV1,TRBJ2-1,ASSQDTRNEQF
TRBV19,TRBJ1-2,ASSRDGSGPLYGYT
TRBV29-1,TRBJ2-1,SVKSGTGDYNEQF
TRBV7-1,TRBJ1-3,ASSSGAGNTIY
TRBV11-3,TRBJ2-1,ASSPYGWLGGEQF
TRBV29-1,TRBJ2-1,SVASGGALLNEQF
TRBV11-3,TRBJ1-2,ASSFWEGTNGYT
TRBV6-8,TRBJ1-6,ASSTGQGGSPLH
TRBV14,TRBJ2-7,ASSQVAHEQY
TRBV6-8,TRBJ2-7,ASSFEIYEQY
TRBV6-8,TRBJ2-3,ASSETRPRTDTQY
TRBV11-3,TRBJ1-1,ASSPGGAGTEAF